The sequence of this T cell receptor (beta chain) was determined in a study of blood T cells in healthy people across ages. Overall study results and limits: More naive CD4+ cells and higher diversity were found in long-lived than in aged donors. Donor CMV infection status was unknown, possibly confounding age-related changes in expanded clonotypes.

The ends lost 5 bases at V and 3 bases at J; junction bases unmatched: 5. The length of the CDR3 is 15 residues. Germline CDR1 and CDR2: MNHEY and SVGAGI. This clonotype was seen at least ten times. Its target is unknown. A second PCR of about 6 to 11 cycles used a sample-barcoded 5' primer and a J-beta primer mix. Each cDNA molecule was tagged by a template-switch adaptor that had 12 random nucleotides. TCRdb analysed the 5' RACE reads with MiXCR anew, one entry per CDR3 protein. Of more than 750,000 distinct CDR3 sequences listed, almost 30% were seen once; the top ten hold roughly 10%. These data were also filed under a second study, of T cells of mothers and their children. According to that study: Maternal samples each gave over 9.5 million TCR beta CDR3 reads, and child samples around 3.2 million each.

Sequencing used blood. The receptor was isolated from a woman aged 35 to 49 in good health. The V gene is TRBV6-5, the J gene TRBJ1-2, with 11 positions matching TRBD1. Here the CDR3 reads CASSTPGQGDYGYTF. CDR3 nucleotides: TGTGCCAGCAGTACACCGGGACAGGGGGACTATGGCTACACCTTC.